Listed here are 18 T cell receptor beta chains from one sample, sequenced in a study of metastatic and nonmetastatic thyroid tumors. Every patient was untreated before thyroid surgery. TCRdb recomputed clones from the PCR reads via MiXCR. This sample has 4,500 to 5,500 clones, with approximately 30% found just once. Sample: adjacent normal tissue. The receptors come from a female donor with papillary thyroid cancer or a benign thyroid nodule (not recorded which). Some clones in this sample may be carry-over from other donors' samples.

This clone turned up a few times. CDR3 nucleotides: TGCAGTGCTAGAGATCTCCCCGGGACAGGGCGGAATGAGCAGTTCTTC. Protein: CSARDLPGTGRNEQFF. The V and J genes are TRBV20-1 and TRBJ2-1, with 9 bases that match TRBD1. The germline V gene has CDR1 DFQATT and CDR2 SNEGSKA (reference sequence). V was clipped by 0 bases and J by 7 bases; unmatched bases: 10. This CDR3 region has 16 residues.

The chain is built from TRBV7-2 and TRBJ2-7; tentative D call: TRBD1 (6 bases). Trimming cost V 0 bases and J 0 bases, with 12 bases left between them. The CDR3 is 16 residues long. Germline lookup yields CDR1 SGHTA and CDR2 FQGNSA. The CDR3 region is CASSLATGTLSYEQYF. The CDR3 DNA reads as TGTGCCAGCAGCTTAGCCACGGGGACACTCTCCTACGAGCAGTACTTC.

This clone was seen many times. The chain joins TRBV11-2 to TRBJ2-5; 8 bases match TRBD2. Losses at the gene ends were 1 base for V and 2 bases for J; bases not matched to a gene: 6. The CDR3 is 16 amino acids. Germline CDR1 is SGHAT and CDR2 is FQNNGV. The CDR3 nucleotides read TGTGCCAGCAGCTTAGGGGTTACTAGCGGACAAGAGACCCAGTACTTC. Its translation is CASSLGVTSGQETQYF.

The genes are TRBV27 and TRBJ2-5; D remains ambiguous. V was trimmed by 4 bases and J by 2 bases, leaving 2 bases between them. The germline V gene encodes CDR1 MNHEY and CDR2 SMNVEV (reference sequence). The CDR3 spans 11 residues. The CDR3 sequence is CASSSQETQYF. The CDR3 DNA sequence: TGTGCCAGCAGTTCTCAAGAGACCCAGTACTTC.

The rearrangement uses TRBV27 and TRBJ1-2; D is ambiguous. Germline assignment: CDR1 MNHEY and CDR2 SMNVEV (reference sequence). The CDR3 has 10 residues. V lost 6 bases and J 8 bases, leaving 7 bases between the germline ends. CDR3 loop: CASRGTGYTF. In DNA form, the CDR3 reads TGTGCCAGCAGGGGAACAGGCTACACCTTC.

This clone was detected ten times or more. The V call is TRBV10-3, the J call TRBJ2-3; possible D gene TRBD2, 6 bases. The CDR3 has 15 residues. Germline CDR1 and CDR2: ENHRY and SYGVKD. Trimming cost V 4 bases and J 0 bases, with 11 bases left between them. CDR3: CAISAGGRSTDTQYF. The CDR3, as DNA: TGTGCCATCAGTGCTGGGGGGAGGAGCACAGATACGCAGTATTTT.

This clone was detected a few times. The V and J genes are TRBV7-9 and TRBJ2-1, with 8 bases lining up with TRBD1. With V trimmed by 3 bases and J by 13 bases, 5 bases remained unmatched. Germline V gives CDR1 SEHNR, CDR2 FQNEAQ (reference sequence). CDR3 length equals 12 residues. The CDR3 nucleotides read TGTGCCAGCAGCTTCGACAGGGGCGGACAGTTCTTC. It is translated as CASSFDRGGQFF.

This chain joins TRBV20-1 and TRBJ2-3, with 10 positions matching TRBD2. The CDR3 is 15 amino acids. V was clipped by 5 bases and J by 8 bases; unmatched bases: 13. The germline V gene encodes CDR1 DFQATT and CDR2 SNEGSKA (reference sequence). The CDR3 spells CSAPEREGWLGTQYF. CDR3 DNA sequence: TGCAGTGCTCCCGAGCGGGAGGGTTGGTTAGGTACGCAGTATTTT.

In this sample, this clone is large. The chain joins TRBV6-4 to TRBJ2-1; D is perhaps TRBD1 (5 bases). Germline V CDR1 and CDR2: MRHNA, SNTAGT. This CDR3 is built from 11 residues. The V end lost 10 bases, the J end lost 10 bases, and 14 bases lay between the germline ends. Written as DNA, the CDR3 is TGTGCCACACTTCGATGGGGCGAGCAGTTCTTC. Translation gives CATLRWGEQFF.

V gene TRBV20-1 combines with J gene TRBJ1-2; D uncertain. The germline V gene encodes CDR1 DFQATT and CDR2 SNEGSKA (reference sequence). The V gene lost 2 bases and the J gene lost 6 bases, with 4 bases spanning the gap. CDR3 length: 10 amino acids. The CDR3 spells CSARIHGYTF. Here the CDR3 DNA reads TGCAGTGCTAGAATACATGGCTACACCTTC.

A single count supports this clone. This chain links TRBV20-1 with TRBJ2-1; tentatively, D is TRBD2 (6 bases). V dropped 7 bases and J dropped 3 bases, with 13 bases sitting between them. The CDR3 has 13 amino acids. Germline loops: CDR1 DFQATT, CDR2 SNEGSKA (reference sequence). CDR3 DNA sequence: TGCAGTGGCGGGACTGCAAACTACAATGAGCAGTTCTTC. Translated, it gives CSGGTANYNEQFF.

This chain connects TRBV6-5 to TRBJ2-1; D remains unclear. Trimming pared 6 bases from V and 0 bases from J, leaving 9 bases between. The CDR3 sequence is 14 residues long. Germline assignment: CDR1 MNHEY and CDR2 SVGAGI. The CDR3 loop is CASSFLSSYNEQFF. CDR3 in DNA: TGTGCCAGCAGCTTCCTCAGCTCCTACAATGAGCAGTTCTTC.

The J gene is TRBJ2-1, the V gene TRBV11-2, with 14 bases that match TRBD2. The V segment lost 5 bases and the J segment 10 bases; nucleotides outside the gene matches: 10. CDR1 and CDR2 (germline): SGHAT, FQNNGV. CDR3 length: 16 amino acids. DNA for the CDR3: TGTGCCAGCAGCCCCGTGGGACTAGCGGGAGTTCGGGAGCAGTTCTTC. Translated: CASSPVGLAGVREQFF.

Relative to its sample, this clone is medium-sized. DNA of the CDR3: TGTGCCAGCAGAGCCGGGACTAGCGGGTTAGATGAGCAGTTCTTC. As protein: CASRAGTSGLDEQFF. The chain is built from TRBV2 and TRBJ2-1; the match to TRBD2 covers 12 bases. The CDR3 is made up of 15 amino acids. The trim removed 6 bases at V and 8 bases at J, leaving 8 bases unmatched. Germline V lookup: CDR1 SNHLY, CDR2 FYNNEI. The variable domain in full, with the rest retrieved from reference TRBV2 and TRBJ2-1, is EPEVTQTPSHQVTQMGQEVILRCVPISNHLYFYWYRQILGQKVEFLVSFYNNEISEKSEIFDDQFSVERPDGSNFTLKIRSTKLEDSAMYFCASRAGTSGLDEQFFGPGTRLTVL.

The CDR3 nucleotides read TGTGCCATCAGGGAGGGACAGGGGGGCACAGATACGCAGTATTTT. Translation: CAIREGQGGTDTQYF. The chain carries TRBV10-3 and TRBJ2-3; 11 nucleotides match TRBD1. CDR1 ENHRY and CDR2 SYGVKD come from the germline V gene. J lost 1 base, V lost 6 bases, and 3 bases had no gene match. This CDR3 contains 15 residues.

The chain is built from TRBV27 and TRBJ1-1, with unresolved D. V was clipped by 3 bases and J by 3 bases, with 8 bases between them. Germline V gene lookup returns CDR1 MNHEY and CDR2 SMNVEV (reference sequence). The CDR3 spans 13 residues. For the CDR3, the DNA is TGTGCCAGCAGTTTGACTGATTACACTGAAGCTTTCTTT. Its protein is CASSLTDYTEAFF.

This clone counts as large (0.1 to 1%). The gene calls are TRBV12-3 or TRBV12-4 and TRBJ1-1; no clear D. CDR3 length: 18 amino acids. V dropped 1 base and J dropped 1 base, with 19 bases sitting between them. The CDR3 spells CASSLERSQLGKNTEAFF. CDR3 coding DNA: TGTGCCAGCAGTTTAGAAAGATCACAGTTGGGAAAGAACACTGAAGCTTTCTTT.

In this sample, this clone is hyperexpanded. V gene TRBV6-1 combines with J gene TRBJ1-5, with a weak D call TRBD1 (5 bases). The V end lost 2 bases, the J end lost 10 bases, and 9 bases lay between the germline ends. The CDR3 length is 12 residues. In germline, CDR1 is MNHNS, CDR2 SASEGT. This CDR3 is CASSETGGPQHF. DNA of the CDR3: TGTGCCAGCAGTGAAACGGGGGGACCCCAGCATTTT.